The rows below give T cell receptor beta chains drawn from one sample of a study of post-analysis software for immune sequencing data. A single record per CDR3 protein comes from TCRdb applying MiXCR to the PCR reads. In the table there are hundreds of thousands of distinct CDR3 sequences, roughly 40% of which are singletons. The specimen sequenced was blood. The receptor set was obtained from a girl aged 2-15 years with multiple sclerosis. CDR3s include the opening cysteine and the closing phenylalanine or tryptophan. A D gene is named only where the DNA matches it firmly. Some rows have no size entry. The others give once, few or many, or a class for an expanded clone.

few	TRBV7-9	TRBJ2-5	.	TGTGCCAGCAGCCAGATACCCCAGGAGACCCAGTACTTC	CASSQIPQETQYF
.	TRBV5-1	TRBJ2-7	.	TGCGCCAGCAGCTTCGCCAATCCCTACGAGCAGTACTTC	CASSFANPYEQYF
.	TRBV29-1	TRBJ2-5	.	TGCAGCGTTGAACCACAAAGAGGGGACATCCAAGAGACCCAGTACTTC	CSVEPQRGDIQETQYF
once	TRBV7-2	TRBJ2-3	.	TGTGCCACCAGCTTAGCTCCGGACAGATCCACAGATACGCAGTATTTT	CATSLAPDRSTDTQYF
.	TRBV20-1	TRBJ2-7	.	TGCAGTGCTAGAGATAGGGGGAAGCAGTACTTC	CSARDRGKQYF
.	TRBV28	TRBJ2-1	TRBD2	TGTGCCAGCCAATTACGAGTGCGTCTAGCGGCGACCAATGAGCAGTTCTTC	CASQLRVRLAATNEQFF
.	TRBV29-1	TRBJ2-1	TRBD1	TGCAGCGTTGTGGGGGACAGGGGTTACAATGAGCAGTTCTTC	CSVVGDRGYNEQFF
few	TRBV27	TRBJ2-1	.	TGTGCCAGCTCGACCGGGATTGAGCAGTTCTTC	CASSTGIEQFF
.	TRBV5-1	TRBJ2-7	TRBD1	TGCGCCAGCAGCTTGTCCGGACAGGGCTACGAGCAGTACTTC	CASSLSGQGYEQYF
once	TRBV7-9	TRBJ1-5	.	TGTGCCAGCAGCTTAATTGAGGGTTATAGCAATCAGCCCCAGCATTTT	CASSLIEGYSNQPQHF
.	TRBV4-3	TRBJ2-7	.	TGCGCCAGCAGCCAAGATGCTTGGGGCGAGGGATCCTACGAGCAGTACTTC	CASSQDAWGEGSYEQYF